The present T cell receptor (beta chain) was sequenced within a study of CD8 T cells in Susac syndrome. This clonotype has only one observation. Its antigen is not identified. CDR3 size: 14 residues. V shed 2 bases and J shed 6 bases, with 13 bases lying between them. Per germline, CDR1 MGHRA and CDR2 YSYEKL. Blood CD8+ and CD4+ T cells underwent high-throughput TCR beta sequencing. Treatment-naive patients with stable or active relapsing-remitting disease served as multiple sclerosis controls. RNA amounts of about 0.5 to 1 ug underwent reverse transcription with random hexamers. Multiplex immunoSEQ PCR targeted 54 Vbeta and 13 Jbeta TCR beta segments. MiXCR, run by TCRdb on the immunoSEQ multiplex PCR reads, gives a single entry per CDR3 protein. The sample records tens of thousands of distinct CDR3 sequences, around 96% being singletons. Study observations and caveats: Only a relatively small number of individuals were included in the TCR sequencing and HLA analysis.

The sequencing input was CD4+ T cells from PBMCs. The V gene is TRBV4-1, the J gene TRBJ1-2; the D gene is possibly TRBD1 (6 bases). This TCR was recovered from a human donor with multiple sclerosis. The CDR3 protein is CASSQNSGGDGYTF. In DNA, the CDR3 is TGCGCCAGCAGCCAAAATTCGGGGGGCGATGGCTACACCTTC.